The 21 T cell receptor beta chains below all came from one sample that was sequenced in a study of blood T cell repertoires in COVID-19. Assay used: immunoSEQ multiplex PCR; TCRdb lists only in-frame clones, some missing. The sample records a few hundred thousand clones, around 87% being singletons. Sequencing input: peripheral blood. These TCRs come from an older woman with COVID-19, enrolled during active disease.

This clone was seen just once. V gene TRBV9 combines with J gene TRBJ1-1, with TRBD1 as a possible D gene (6 bases). The V gene lost 4 bases and the J gene lost 2 bases, with 12 bases spanning the gap. This CDR3 contains 14 residues. The germline CDR1 and CDR2 sequences are SGDLS and YYNGEE. In DNA, the CDR3 is TGTGCCAGCAGCAACAGGGTAGGAAACACTGAAGCTTTCTTT. Its protein product is CASSNRVGNTEAFF.

J is TRBJ1-6 and V is TRBV27; D might be TRBD1 (5 bases). Germline-derived CDR1 and CDR2 are MNHEY and SMNVEV (reference sequence). Trimming removed 4 bases from V and 9 bases from J, with 16 bases in between. This CDR3 region has 15 residues. The CDR3, as DNA: TGTGCCAGCAGTTGGGTGGGACTAGACGGTTCACCCCTCCACTTT. Translated, it gives CASSWVGLDGSPLHF.

This CDR3 reads CASSWTGAYEQYF. DNA of the CDR3: TGTGCCAGCAGCTGGACCGGGGCCTACGAGCAGTACTTC. This chain joins TRBV5-4 and TRBJ2-7; the D gene is possibly TRBD2 (5 bases). The CDR3 length is 13 residues. Germline V CDR1 and CDR2: SGHNT, YYREEE (reference sequence). The V gene lost 3 bases and the J gene lost 2 bases, with 9 bases spanning the gap. The full variable domain, completed using reference TRBV5-4 and TRBJ2-7, is ETGVTQSPTHLIKTRGQQVTLRCSSQSGHNTVSWYQQALGQGPQFIFQYYREEENGRGNFPPRFSGLQFPNYSSELNVNALELDDSALYLCASSWTGAYEQYFGPGTRLTVT.

This chain connects TRBV28 to TRBJ1-5; 7 bases agree with TRBD1. This CDR3 is 16 amino acids long. Germline V lookup: CDR1 MDHEN, CDR2 SYDVKM. V was clipped by 5 bases and J by 4 bases; unmatched bases: 11. As DNA, the CDR3 is TGTGCCAGCAGTCCGGGGAACAGGGGCGGGAATCAGCCCCAGCATTTT. Encoded protein: CASSPGNRGGNQPQHF. Full variable domain (missing parts from reference TRBV28 and TRBJ1-5): DVKVTQSSRYLVKRTGEKVFLECVQDMDHENMFWYRQDPGLGLRLIYFSYDVKMKEKGDIPEGYSVSREKKERFSLILESASTNQTSMYLCASSPGNRGGNQPQHFGDGTRLSIL.

The chain recombines TRBV5-1 with TRBJ2-2; 10 bases align to TRBD2. J gave up 5 bases and V 0 bases, and 13 bases lay outside the gene matches. Per the germline V gene, CDR1 is SGHRS and CDR2 is YFSETQ. This CDR3 is built from 19 residues. This CDR3 reads CASSLGSSGSLLDTGELFF. In DNA, the CDR3 is TGCGCCAGCAGCTTGGGGTCTAGCGGGAGCTTGCTGGATACCGGGGAGCTGTTTTTT.

V is TRBV11-2 and J is TRBJ1-2; 7 bases line up with TRBD1. Germline V CDR1 and CDR2: SGHAT, FQNNGV. V lost 5 bases and J lost 8; bases outside the gene matches: 8. The CDR3 runs to 13 residues. In DNA form, the CDR3 reads TGTGCCAGCAGCCCCGGGACAGTTGGGGGCTACACCTTC. Translating gives CASSPGTVGGYTF.

This chain's CDR3 is CASSPQGGAFEAFF. The CDR3, as DNA: TGCGCCAGCAGCCCACAGGGGGGTGCGTTTGAAGCTTTCTTT. This rearrangement joins TRBV5-1 to TRBJ1-1, with 8 bases matching TRBD1. The CDR3 runs 14 residues. The J segment lost 7 bases and the V segment lost 4 bases, leaving 9 bases of the junction unmatched. CDR1 and CDR2 (germline): SGHRS, YFSETQ. The full variable domain, its missing parts supplied by reference TRBV5-1 and TRBJ1-1, is KAGVTQTPRYLIKTRGQQVTLSCSPISGHRSVSWYQQTPGQGLQFLFEYFSETQRNKGNFPGRFSGRQFSNSRSEMNVSTLELGDSALYLCASSPQGGAFEAFFGQGTRLTVV.

This rearrangement joins TRBV28 to TRBJ1-2, with TRBD1 matching over 8 bases. Germline-derived CDR1 and CDR2 are MDHEN and SYDVKM. This CDR3 has 12 amino acids. With V trimmed by 7 bases and J by 8 bases, 6 bases remained unmatched. CDR3 nucleotides: TGTGCCAGCAACCTCAGGGGGCGAGGCTACACCTTC. Its protein product is CASNLRGRGYTF.

As regards this clone: Germline and junction disagree at one end, which may indicate a read error. The chain combines TRBV24-1 with TRBJ1-2; D is uncertain. Per germline, CDR1 KGHDR and CDR2 SFDVKD. This CDR3 has 12 amino acids. CDR3 DNA sequence: TGTGCCGCCAGTGATCCGTACTATGGCTACACCTTC. Its translation is CAASDPYYGYTF.

The CDR3 region is CASGDRGTYEQYF. As DNA, the CDR3 is TGTGCCAGTGGGGACAGGGGGACCTACGAGCAGTACTTC. This chain links TRBV6-5 with TRBJ2-7; 11 bases are a match to TRBD1. The V segment lost 9 bases and the J segment 2 bases; nucleotides outside the gene matches: 3. This CDR3 spans 13 amino acids. In germline, CDR1 is MNHEY, CDR2 SVGAGI.

The rearrangement uses TRBV19 and TRBJ2-3; TRBD2 agrees at 16 bases. J lost 4 bases, V lost 5 bases, and 6 bases had no gene match. Germline V lookup: CDR1 LNHDA, CDR2 SQIVND (reference sequence). This CDR3 region has 17 residues. The CDR3 sequence: CASSLPGLAGGPDTQYF. CDR3 bases: TGTGCCAGTAGTCTGCCGGGACTAGCGGGAGGGCCAGATACGCAGTATTTT.

CDR3 in DNA: TGCGCCAGCAGAAAGGGACAGGGAGGAAACACCGGGGAGCTGTTTTTT. Its protein is CASRKGQGGNTGELFF. The V gene is TRBV5-1, the J gene TRBJ2-2; 9 nucleotides agree with TRBD1. This CDR3 has 16 residues. Germline V gives CDR1 SGHRS, CDR2 YFSETQ. The junction had 7 bases not matched to a gene; V was cut back by 5 bases and J by 2 bases.

This clone was observed a handful of times. The chain recombines TRBV15 with TRBJ2-7; the D gene is possibly TRBD1 (6 bases). V was cut by 0 bases and J by 6 bases, with 15 bases left in between. Germline loops: CDR1 LNHNV, CDR2 YYDKDF (reference sequence). CDR3 length: 15 residues. The CDR3 DNA sequence: TGTGCCACCAGCAGAGACAGGGGCCGTCAGTTCGAGCAGTACTTC. It encodes CATSRDRGRQFEQYF.

This chain joins TRBV24-1 and TRBJ2-2; 8 bases match TRBD1. The ends lost 9 bases at V and 6 bases at J; junction bases unmatched: 8. The CDR3 contains 14 residues. The germline gives CDR1 KGHDR, CDR2 SFDVKD. The CDR3 DNA is TGTGCCACCGGGACAGGCCTCCTACCCGGGGAGCTGTTTTTT. This encodes CATGTGLLPGELFF.

The V gene is TRBV28, the J gene TRBJ1-4, with a weak D call TRBD1 (6 bases). Germline V gene sequence: CDR1 MDHEN, CDR2 SYDVKM. The CDR3 spans 14 residues. Trimming took 5 bases from V and 7 from J, leaving 14 bases between them. CDR3 nucleotide sequence: TGTGCCAGCAGTCTTGGACAGCACCCTGAAAAACTGTTTTTT. It is translated as CASSLGQHPEKLFF.

V is TRBV13 and J is TRBJ2-7; 10 positions match TRBD1. The V and J ends lost 5 bases and 3 bases, in that order; junction bases with no gene match: 7. The CDR3 length is 15 residues. The germline V gene encodes CDR1 PRHDT and CDR2 FYEKMQ (reference sequence). The CDR3 reads CASSIRGQGIYEQYF. The CDR3 nucleotides are TGTGCCAGCAGCATACGGGGACAGGGGATCTACGAGCAGTACTTC.

CDR3 sequence reads: CASSLQGSGNTIYF. CDR3 DNA: TGTGCCAGCAGCTTACAGGGATCTGGAAACACCATATATTTT. The genes are TRBV5-4 and TRBJ1-3; tentative D call: TRBD1 (6 bases). Looked up from germline, CDR1 is SGHNT and CDR2 is YYREEE (reference sequence). With 2 bases removed from V and 1 base from J, the gap between germline ends came to 7 bases. This CDR3 spans 14 amino acids.

The sample holds a few counts of this clone. The J gene is TRBJ2-3, the V gene TRBV5-1; 8 positions match TRBD2. The germline V gene encodes CDR1 SGHRS and CDR2 YFSETQ. J lost 2 bases, V lost 7 bases, and 9 bases had no gene match. The CDR3 length is 15 residues. The CDR3 sequence is CASVEAGVPTDTQYF. The CDR3 bases are TGCGCCAGCGTGGAAGCGGGAGTCCCCACAGATACGCAGTATTTT.

The chain recombines TRBV6-6 with TRBJ2-2; 9 bases are shared with TRBD2. The CDR3 is 12 residues long. V dropped 4 bases and J dropped 15; count of bases not matched to a gene: 6. The V gene's germline CDR1 is MNHNY and CDR2 SVGAGI (reference sequence). The CDR3 sequence is CASSLTREGVFF. The CDR3 nucleotides are TGTGCCAGCAGTTTAACGCGGGAGGGGGTGTTTTTT.

This clone was found once. The J gene is TRBJ1-4, the V gene TRBV7-9; 9 nucleotides align to TRBD1. V lost 4 bases and J lost 7; bases outside the gene matches: 16. Germline assignment: CDR1 SEHNR and CDR2 FQNEAQ (reference sequence). This CDR3 region has 18 residues. CDR3 protein: CASSSFFGDRGYGEKLFF. The CDR3, as DNA: TGTGCCAGCAGCTCGTTCTTCGGAGACAGGGGGTATGGTGAAAAACTGTTTTTT.

This clone was counted a single time. The rearrangement joins TRBV9 to TRBJ1-1; D unresolved. Trimming removed 0 bases at V and 9 bases at J, with 15 bases between. CDR1 SGDLS and CDR2 YYNGEE come from the germline V gene. CDR3 length: 14 amino acids. The CDR3 loop reads CASSVESYAGKAFF. CDR3 in DNA: TGTGCCAGCAGCGTAGAATCTTATGCGGGGAAAGCTTTCTTT.